This TCR beta chain derives from a study of T cells in Graves' hyperthyroidism and ophthalmopathy. In its sample, this clonotype was seen many times. CDR3 length: 15 amino acids. With 4 bases clipped from V and 9 bases from J, the junction kept 7 bases outside the gene matches. The authors deemed Graves' hyperthyroidism stable absent ophthalmopathy progression within 18 months. A patient was excluded if there was uncontrolled infection, other autoimmune disease, pregnancy or lactation. Orbital computed tomography and thyroid ultrasound, together with serum TRAb and thyroxine and clinical symptoms, were used for diagnoses. The authors obtained PBMCs from around 11 ml of fresh peripheral blood. What was amplified from RNA transcripts were TCR beta CDR3 regions. With the HTBI primer set, the TCR CDR3 went through a first round of RT-PCR. TCRdb re-derived calls from the multiplex PCR reads in MiXCR, one entry per CDR3 protein. Here the sample spans around 300,000 distinct CDR3 sequences, roughly 13% being singletons.

This chain uses TRBV12-3 or TRBV12-4 with TRBJ2-1; 12 bases are shared with TRBD2. This sequence was found in a woman aged 35 to 49 with Graves' hyperthyroidism. Material for sequencing was blood. The CDR3 here is CASSWLLAGGGEQFF. The CDR3 DNA reads as TGTGCCAGCAGTTGGTTACTAGCGGGAGGTGGTGAGCAGTTCTTC.